The 27 T cell receptor beta chains presented below share a single source sample, sequenced in a study of blood T cell repertoires in COVID-19 (dated by TCRdb to 2020 to 2022). The library was prepared using the immunoSEQ multiplex PCR assay. In TCRdb, the immuneACCESS table is reduced to in-frame sequences with V and J assigned. These tables do not hold every clone; where another copy was compared, an unresolved V gene accounts for under half, and the others remain unexplained. A total of approximately 100,000 clones appear in this sample, about nine tenths of them only once. The leading ten clones occupy 0.97% of the sample. The sample taken for sequencing was peripheral blood. The receptor set was obtained from a man aged 55 to 70 with acute or convalescent COVID-19.

This clone was recorded once. The V gene is TRBV30, the J gene TRBJ1-4, with 8 bases that match TRBD1. The CDR3 totals 13 residues. Germline CDR1 reads GTSNPN; CDR2 reads SVGIG (reference sequence). J lost 6 bases, V lost 5 bases, and 5 bases had no gene match. CDR3 region: CAWRETGDEKLFF. Here the CDR3 DNA reads TGTGCCTGGCGTGAGACAGGGGATGAAAAACTGTTTTTT.

This chain uses TRBV2 with TRBJ2-5; no firm D call. This CDR3 has 14 residues. Looked up from germline, CDR1 is SNHLY and CDR2 is FYNNEI. V was trimmed by 8 bases and J by 1 base, leaving 14 bases between them. CDR3 amino acids: CASAPSKIQETQYF. The CDR3 DNA is TGTGCCAGCGCGCCGTCCAAAATCCAAGAGACCCAGTACTTC.

The chain has TRBV24-1 and TRBJ2-1; 14 positions match TRBD2. This CDR3 spans 20 amino acids. Germline V CDR1 and CDR2: KGHDR, SFDVKD. The junction had 17 bases not matched to a gene; V was cut back by 3 bases and J by 8 bases. As DNA, the CDR3 is TGTGCCACCAGTGATGACAGTGTAGGACTAGCGGGAGGAAGGATGGATGAGCAGTTCTTC. It yields the protein CATSDDSVGLAGGRMDEQFF.

The chain is built from TRBV7-9 and TRBJ2-3, with a weak D call TRBD1 (5 bases). CDR3 length equals 15 residues. The germline gives CDR1 SEHNR, CDR2 FQNEAQ (reference sequence). The germline V and J ends were trimmed by 5 bases and 1 base, with 13 bases remaining between them. CDR3 nucleotides: TGTGCCAGCAGCAAAGTTCTAGGGGGCACAGATACGCAGTATTTT. Translated: CASSKVLGGTDTQYF. The variable domain in full, completed from reference TRBV7-9 and TRBJ2-3, reads DTGVSQNPRHKITKRGQNVTFRCDPISEHNRLYWYRQTLGQGPEFLTYFQNEAQLEKSRLLSDRFSAERPKGSFSTLEIQRTEQGDSAMYLCASSKVLGGTDTQYFGPGTRLTVL.

The chain couples TRBV5-1 to TRBJ2-3; D unclear. The CDR3 has 12 residues. The V and J ends lost 4 bases and 1 base respectively, with 4 bases between them. Germline-derived CDR1 and CDR2 are SGHRS and YFSETQ. The CDR3, as DNA: TGCGCCAGCAGCCCAGGCACAGATACGCAGTATTTT. This encodes CASSPGTDTQYF.

The chain uses TRBV28 and TRBJ2-7, with TRBD1 matching over 10 bases. Germline CDR1 reads MDHEN; CDR2 reads SYDVKM. The V gene end was trimmed by 5 bases and the J gene end by 2 bases; junction bases not matched to a gene: 6. The CDR3 sequence is 15 residues long. The CDR3 DNA follows: TGTGCCAGCAGTCCGACAGGGGGCGTTCCCTACGAGCAGTACTTC. Encoded protein: CASSPTGGVPYEQYF.

The chain uses TRBV6-6 and TRBJ1-4, with 7 positions matching TRBD1. In germline, CDR1 is MNHNY, CDR2 SVGAGI (reference sequence). The CDR3 runs 15 residues. The J segment lost 7 bases and the V segment lost 5 bases, leaving 10 bases of the junction unmatched. CDR3 bases: TGTGCCAGCAGTCGCAGAACAGGGGCGGGTGAAAAACTGTTTTTT. The encoded protein is CASSRRTGAGEKLFF.

The genes are TRBV10-3 and TRBJ1-1, with TRBD1 identical over 10 bases. The CDR3 sequence is 13 residues long. Germline V gene lookup returns CDR1 ENHRY and CDR2 SYGVKD. After removal of 5 bases from V and 6 bases from J, the junction contained 3 bases not matched to a gene. The CDR3 DNA reads as TGTGCCATCAGTTGGACAGGGGGTTCTGAAGCTTTCTTT. Translating gives CAISWTGGSEAFF.

The V call is TRBV19, the J call TRBJ2-7; D is possibly TRBD2 (5 bases). CDR1 is LNHDA, CDR2 SQIVND, per germline (reference sequence). CDR3 size: 13 residues. V lost 5 bases and J 7 bases, leaving 15 bases between the germline ends. The chain's CDR3 is CASSPREGGEQYV. DNA of the CDR3: TGTGCCAGTAGTCCCCGCGAGGGTGGAGAGCAGTACGTC.

Only one count was recorded for this clone. The chain combines TRBV3-1 (or the pseudogene TRBV3-2) with TRBJ2-3; D may be TRBD2 (5 bases). Germline V lookup: CDR1 LGHDT, CDR2 YNNKEL (reference sequence). V was clipped by 4 bases and J by 0 bases, with 11 bases between them. CDR3 size: 15 residues. CDR3 region: CASSLGITSTDTQYF. CDR3 nucleotide sequence: TGTGCCAGCAGCCTCGGGATCACTAGCACAGATACGCAGTATTTT.

This chain links TRBV5-1 with TRBJ2-1; TRBD2 is a possible D gene (5 bases). The CDR3 has 14 amino acids. CDR1 SGHRS and CDR2 YFSETQ come from the germline V gene. Trimming took off 0 bases at V and 2 bases at J, with 6 bases between the two ends. The CDR3 loop is CASSLAGAYNEQFF. For the CDR3, the DNA is TGCGCCAGCAGCTTGGCCGGGGCCTACAATGAGCAGTTCTTC.

J is TRBJ2-1 and V is TRBV29-1, with D possibly being TRBD1 (5 bases). This CDR3 has 12 amino acids. CDR1 is SQVTM and CDR2 is ANQGSEA in the germline V gene. V lost 5 bases and J lost 4, with 9 bases in between. The CDR3 bases are TGCAGCGTTTATGACAGATACAATGAGCAGTTCTTC. Translation: CSVYDRYNEQFF.

The chain uses TRBV2 and TRBJ2-5; TRBD1 might be the D (5 bases). The CDR3 covers 12 residues. The germline CDR1 and CDR2 sequences are SNHLY and FYNNEI. V was cut by 2 bases and J by 5 bases, with 6 bases left in between. The CDR3 DNA follows: TGTGCCAGCAGTGAAAAGGGGGAGACCCAGTACTTC. Its protein is CASSEKGETQYF.

The chain carries TRBV27 and TRBJ1-2, with 9 bases lining up with TRBD1. This CDR3 is built from 14 residues. With V trimmed by 5 bases and J by 8 bases, 9 bases remained unmatched. Germline V lookup: CDR1 MNHEY, CDR2 SMNVEV (reference sequence). In nucleotides, the CDR3 is TGTGCCAGCAGTAAACGGGACAGGGTTAGCGGCTACACCTTC. It encodes CASSKRDRVSGYTF.

The chain is built from TRBV11-3 and TRBJ1-1; D is ambiguous. The CDR3 has 14 amino acids. Trimming left V 5 bases short and J 1 base short, with 11 bases between. The germline V gene encodes CDR1 SGHNT and CDR2 YENEEA. The CDR3 sequence is CASSPGVPNTEAFF. DNA for the CDR3: TGTGCCAGCAGCCCCGGGGTGCCGAACACTGAAGCTTTCTTT.

The chain links TRBV7-9 to TRBJ2-5; perhaps TRBD2 as D (5 bases). V lost 2 bases and J 1 base, leaving 11 bases between the germline ends. Germline V CDR1 and CDR2: SEHNR, FQNEAQ (reference sequence). CDR3 length: 15 amino acids. CDR3 loop: CASSLHEGVQETQYF. Here the CDR3 DNA reads TGTGCCAGCAGCTTACACGAGGGAGTCCAAGAGACCCAGTACTTC.

This sequence joins TRBV27 and TRBJ2-1; D call uncertain. CDR3 length: 14 amino acids. V lost 0 bases and J 5 bases, leaving 8 bases between the germline ends. CDR1 is MNHEY, CDR2 SMNVEV, per germline (reference sequence). As DNA, the CDR3 is TGTGCCAGCAGTTTATCGCGCCCCGACAATGAGCAGTTCTTC. Protein sequence: CASSLSRPDNEQFF.

The genes are TRBV10-3 and TRBJ1-4; D is unclear. The CDR3 spans 16 residues. V shed 3 bases and J shed 0 bases, with 11 bases lying between them. In germline, CDR1 is ENHRY, CDR2 SYGVKD. CDR3 sequence: CAISEGTEATNEKLFF. DNA for the CDR3: TGTGCCATCAGTGAAGGAACGGAGGCAACTAATGAAAAACTGTTTTTT.

The J gene is TRBJ2-1, the V gene TRBV6-5; 7 nucleotides match TRBD2. The CDR3 runs 15 residues. The J segment lost 3 bases and the V segment lost 4 bases, leaving 6 bases of the junction unmatched. From germline, CDR1 is MNHEY and CDR2 SVGAGI. In nucleotides, the CDR3 is TGTGCCAGCAGTTTCTCGGGGAGGGGCTACAATGAGCAGTTCTTC. This encodes CASSFSGRGYNEQFF.

This clone has only a few counts. The CDR3 loop reads CASSLGLAYEQYV. DNA for the CDR3: TGTGCCAGCAGCTTAGGGCTAGCTTACGAGCAGTACGTC. The chain uses TRBV11-3 and TRBJ2-7; D is possibly TRBD2 (5 bases). Germline V gene data show CDR1 as SGHNT and CDR2 as YENEEA. Trimming left V 1 base short and J 4 bases short, with 8 bases between. The CDR3 covers 13 residues.

The chain has TRBV5-1 and TRBJ2-3; 7 positions agree with TRBD2. Germline CDR1 SGHRS, CDR2 YFSETQ. The CDR3 runs to 17 residues. With V trimmed by 4 bases and J by 3 bases, 14 bases remained unmatched. The CDR3 DNA follows: TGCGCCAGCAGCAAGGGGCGCGGAGCGGGAAAAACAGATACGCAGTATTTT. This codes for CASSKGRGAGKTDTQYF.

The chain carries TRBV10-3 and TRBJ1-5; 7 bases agree with TRBD1. The trim removed 10 bases at V and 7 bases at J, leaving 10 bases unmatched. Germline lookup yields CDR1 ENHRY and CDR2 SYGVKD. This CDR3 has 13 amino acids. The CDR3 here is CATAADRDQPQHF. The CDR3 coding sequence is TGTGCCACCGCTGCCGACAGGGACCAGCCCCAGCATTTT.

This clone was found a few times. The genes are TRBV9 and TRBJ2-3; 7 bases are a match to TRBD2. This CDR3 is built from 19 residues. Germline V gene sequence: CDR1 SGDLS, CDR2 YYNGEE. The trim removed 0 bases at V and 6 bases at J, leaving 19 bases unmatched. Written as DNA, the CDR3 is TGTGCCAGCAGCGTAGAGTACGGGGAGCAGTGGGAGGGCCCCGATACGCAGTATTTT. It is translated as CASSVEYGEQWEGPDTQYF.

The chain couples TRBV3-1 (or the pseudogene TRBV3-2) to TRBJ1-2; tentative D call: TRBD1 (5 bases). The V gene's germline CDR1 is LGHDT and CDR2 YNNKEL (reference sequence). The CDR3 totals 14 residues. Trimming cost V 4 bases and J 8 bases, with 17 bases left between them. The DNA of the CDR3 is TGTGCCAGCAGCCCCCCCCAGGGTCGGTACGGCTACACCTTC. Translating gives CASSPPQGRYGYTF.

The chain combines TRBV9 with TRBJ1-3; 10 nucleotides match TRBD1. J lost 4 bases, V lost 4 bases, and 5 bases had no gene match. Per the germline V gene, CDR1 is SGDLS and CDR2 is YYNGEE. The CDR3 loop spans 15 amino acids. CDR3 DNA sequence: TGTGCCAGCAGCTCGGGACAGGGGACCGGAAACACCATATATTTT. This codes for CASSSGQGTGNTIYF.

This chain connects TRBV23-1 to TRBJ1-5; D gene ambiguous. TRBV23-1 is classed as an ORF, of uncertain function. V gave up 3 bases and J gave up 2 bases, with 14 bases separating them. The CDR3 totals 16 residues. CDR3 in DNA: TGCGCCAGCAGTCAGTTGGAGCCTTGGGGCAATCAGCCCCAGCATTTT. It encodes CASSQLEPWGNQPQHF.

This clone is a singleton in its sample. V gene TRBV28 combines with J gene TRBJ2-2; 10 nucleotides line up with TRBD2. J gave up 2 bases and V 7 bases, and 13 bases lay outside the gene matches. CDR1 is MDHEN, CDR2 SYDVKM, per germline. CDR3 length: 18 residues. The CDR3 DNA sequence: TGTGCCAGCACCCCCCAACCGGGACTAGCGATTAACACCGGGGAGCTGTTTTTT. Its protein product is CASTPQPGLAINTGELFF.